Listed below are T cell receptor beta chains from one sample, sequenced in a study of cytomegalovirus exposure and HLA in healthy donors. The data were produced by immunoSEQ multiplex PCR, yet TCRdb's version contains in-frame clones alone and is incomplete. The sample has roughly 160,000 clones; approximately 81% are singletons. The sequencing sample was made of PBMCs. The receptors come from a boy between 2 and 10 years old in good health and CMV-seronegative. Both conserved end residues are part of each CDR3. A D gene is named only where the DNA matches it firmly. Clone size is not always given. Where it is, it says once, few, many or a class for expanded clones.

TRBV27	TRBD2	TRBJ2-5	.	TGTGCCAGCAGCCCTCGGGAGGCCCAAGAGACCCAGTACTTC	CASSPREAQETQYF
TRBV4-1	.	TRBJ2-7	.	TGCGCCAGCAGCCAAGAGGGGACTGTGTTACGTGAGCAGTACTTC	CASSQEGTVLREQYF
TRBV5-1	.	TRBJ2-5	.	TGCGCCAGCAGCCCCTCGACACAACAAGAGACCCAGTACTTC	CASSPSTQQETQYF
TRBV4-1	.	TRBJ2-7	.	TGCGCCAGCAGCCAAGATCGAGGGTACGAGCAGTACTTC	CASSQDRGYEQYF
TRBV6-5	.	TRBJ2-7	once	TGTGCCAGCAGTTACAAACAGACAGCTTACGAGCAGTACTTC	CASSYKQTAYEQYF
TRBV5-6	.	TRBJ2-1	.	TGTGCCAGCAGCCCCCCAAGAGGGGGACAGTTCTTC	CASSPPRGGQFF
TRBV29-1	TRBD2	TRBJ2-5	.	TGCAGCGTTGGCATGGGACTAATTAAAGAGACCCAGTACTTC	CSVGMGLIKETQYF
TRBV29-1	.	TRBJ2-1	.	TGCAGCGTTGAACCTGACAATGAGCAGTTCTTC	CSVEPDNEQFF
TRBV5-1	TRBD1	TRBJ2-5	.	TGCGCCAGCAGCACCCAGACAGGGGGCGCGGAGACCCAGTACTTC	CASSTQTGGAETQYF
TRBV28	.	TRBJ1-6	.	TGTGCCAGCAGCCCGGCGGGGGACCTCAGTTCACCCCTCCACTTT	CASSPAGDLSSPLHF
TRBV28	.	TRBJ2-4	.	TGTGCCAGCAACCGGCAGCGGTTAGCCAAAAACATTCAGTACTTC	CASNRQRLAKNIQYF
TRBV28	TRBD2	TRBJ2-1	.	TGTGCCAGCAGTCTTTTAGCGGGAGGGCCTTACAATGAGCAGTTCTTC	CASSLLAGGPYNEQFF
TRBV27	TRBD2	TRBJ2-7	.	TGTGCCAGCAGTTTTGCCGGGGGGGGGAACGAGCAGTACTTC	CASSFAGGGNEQYF
TRBV18	TRBD1	TRBJ1-2	.	TGTGCCAGCTCACCTACCGGTCCGGGACAGGGAAACTATGGCTACACCTTC	CASSPTGPGQGNYGYTF
TRBV28	.	TRBJ1-2	.	TGTGCCAGCAGTTTAGGGTCGTTCAGGTTCTTCTATGGCTACACCTTC	CASSLGSFRFFYGYTF
TRBV7-7	TRBD1	TRBJ2-2	.	TGTGCCAGCAGCTTAGAAGTATTAGGACAGGAAGGGACCGGGGAGCTGTTTTTT	CASSLEVLGQEGTGELFF
TRBV21-1	.	TRBJ1-5	.	TGTGCCAGCAGCAAATGGCGTACAGGGGGGTGCCCAAGGGCCCAGCATTTT	CASSKWRTGGCPRAQHF
TRBV28	.	TRBJ2-7	.	TGTGCCAGCAGTTTCGGGACTCCTTCCTACGAGCAGTACTTC	CASSFGTPSYEQYF
TRBV2	.	TRBJ2-3	.	TGTGCCAGCAGTGAGGGCGAGACCACAGATACGCAGTATTTT	CASSEGETTDTQYF
TRBV6-5	TRBD1	TRBJ1-2	.	TGTGCCAGCAGTTACACCGGACAGGGATGGGGCTACACCTTC	CASSYTGQGWGYTF
TRBV5-1	.	TRBJ2-7	once	TGCGCCAGCAGCTCCCCCTCAGGTGGGGCTGGCTACGAGCAGTACTTC	CASSSPSGGAGYEQYF
TRBV6-5	TRBD2	TRBJ2-7	.	TGTGCCAGCAGCCGGGGACTAGCGGTATACGAGCAGTACTTC	CASSRGLAVYEQYF